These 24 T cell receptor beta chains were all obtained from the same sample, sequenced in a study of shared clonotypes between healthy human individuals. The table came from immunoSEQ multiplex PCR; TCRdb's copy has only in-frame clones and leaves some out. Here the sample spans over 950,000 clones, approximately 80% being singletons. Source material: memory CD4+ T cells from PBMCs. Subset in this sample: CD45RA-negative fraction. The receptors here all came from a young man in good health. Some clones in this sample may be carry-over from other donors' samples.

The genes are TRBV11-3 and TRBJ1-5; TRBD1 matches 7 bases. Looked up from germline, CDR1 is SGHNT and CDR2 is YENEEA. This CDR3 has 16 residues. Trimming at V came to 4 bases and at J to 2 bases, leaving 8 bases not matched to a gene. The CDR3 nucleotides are TGTGCCAGCAGCTCCAACCCAGGACAGGGCAATCAGCCCCAGCATTTT. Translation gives CASSSNPGQGNQPQHF. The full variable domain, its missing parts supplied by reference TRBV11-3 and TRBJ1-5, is EAGVVQSPRYKIIEKKQPVAFWCNPISGHNTLYWYLQNLGQGPELLIRYENEEAVDDSQLPKDRFSAERLKGVDSTLKIQPAELGDSAVYLCASSSNPGQGNQPQHFGDGTRLSIL.

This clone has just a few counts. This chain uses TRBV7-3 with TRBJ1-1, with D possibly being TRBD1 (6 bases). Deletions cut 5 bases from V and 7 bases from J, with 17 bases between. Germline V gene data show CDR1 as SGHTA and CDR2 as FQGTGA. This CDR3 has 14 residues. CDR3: CASSPSGARGEAFF. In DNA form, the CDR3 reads TGTGCCAGCAGCCCTTCAGGGGCGCGGGGTGAAGCTTTCTTT.

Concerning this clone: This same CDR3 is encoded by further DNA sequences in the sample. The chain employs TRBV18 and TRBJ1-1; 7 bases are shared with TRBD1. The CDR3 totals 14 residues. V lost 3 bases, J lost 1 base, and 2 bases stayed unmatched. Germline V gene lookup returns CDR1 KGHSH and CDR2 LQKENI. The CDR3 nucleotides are TGTGCCAGCTCACCGAGGACAGGGAACACTGAAGCTTTCTTT. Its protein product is CASSPRTGNTEAFF.

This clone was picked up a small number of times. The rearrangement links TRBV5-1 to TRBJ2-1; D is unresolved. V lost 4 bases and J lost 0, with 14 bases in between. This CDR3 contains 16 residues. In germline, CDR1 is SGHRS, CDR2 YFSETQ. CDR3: CASSPGDSLSYNEQFF. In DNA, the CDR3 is TGCGCCAGCAGCCCTGGGGATTCTCTCTCCTACAATGAGCAGTTCTTC. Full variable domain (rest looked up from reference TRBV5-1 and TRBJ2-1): KAGVTQTPRYLIKTRGQQVTLSCSPISGHRSVSWYQQTPGQGLQFLFEYFSETQRNKGNFPGRFSGRQFSNSRSEMNVSTLELGDSALYLCASSPGDSLSYNEQFFGPGTRLTVL.

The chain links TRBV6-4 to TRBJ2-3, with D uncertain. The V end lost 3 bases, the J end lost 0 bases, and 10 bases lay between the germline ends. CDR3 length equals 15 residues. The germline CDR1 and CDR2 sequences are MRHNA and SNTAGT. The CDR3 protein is CASSDSIGSTDTQYF. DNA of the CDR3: TGTGCCAGCAGTGATAGTATCGGGAGCACAGATACGCAGTATTTT.

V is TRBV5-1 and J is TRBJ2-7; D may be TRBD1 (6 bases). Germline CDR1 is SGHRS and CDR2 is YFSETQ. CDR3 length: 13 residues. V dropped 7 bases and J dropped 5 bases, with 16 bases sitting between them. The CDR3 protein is CASGATQGHEQYF. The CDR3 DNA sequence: TGCGCCAGCGGGGCGACACAGGGTCACGAGCAGTACTTC.

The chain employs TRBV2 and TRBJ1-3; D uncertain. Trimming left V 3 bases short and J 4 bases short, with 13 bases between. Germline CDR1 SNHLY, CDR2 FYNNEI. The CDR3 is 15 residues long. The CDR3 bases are TGTGCCAGCAGTGATTATCGGGAGTCGGGAAACACCATATATTTT. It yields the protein CASSDYRESGNTIYF.

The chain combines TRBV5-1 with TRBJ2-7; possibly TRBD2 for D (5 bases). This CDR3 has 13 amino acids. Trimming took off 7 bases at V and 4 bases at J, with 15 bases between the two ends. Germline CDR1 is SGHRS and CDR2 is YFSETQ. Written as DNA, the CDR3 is TGCGCCAGCTGCTACCTCCGGGGATACGAGCAGTACTTC. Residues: CASCYLRGYEQYF.

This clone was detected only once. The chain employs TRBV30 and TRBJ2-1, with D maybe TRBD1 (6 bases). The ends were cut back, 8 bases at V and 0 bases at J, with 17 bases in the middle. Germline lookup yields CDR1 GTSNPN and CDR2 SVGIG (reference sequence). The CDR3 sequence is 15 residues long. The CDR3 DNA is TGTGCCCGCCAGGGGTGGGAAAGCTCCTACAATGAGCAGTTCTTC. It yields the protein CARQGWESSYNEQFF.

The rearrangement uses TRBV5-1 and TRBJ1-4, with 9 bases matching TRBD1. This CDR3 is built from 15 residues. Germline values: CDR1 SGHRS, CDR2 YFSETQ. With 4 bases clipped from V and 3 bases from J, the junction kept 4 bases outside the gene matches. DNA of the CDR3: TGCGCCAGCAGCGCGGGGACAGGGCCTAATGAAAAACTGTTTTTT. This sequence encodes CASSAGTGPNEKLFF.

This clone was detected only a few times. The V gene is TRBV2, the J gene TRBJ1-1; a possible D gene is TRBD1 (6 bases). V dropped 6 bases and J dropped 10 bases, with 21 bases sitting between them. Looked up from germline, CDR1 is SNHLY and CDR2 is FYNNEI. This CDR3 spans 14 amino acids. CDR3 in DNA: TGTGCCAGCAGGGTGGGGGCAGGGCCGGGGCGAGCTTTCTTT. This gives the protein CASRVGAGPGRAFF.

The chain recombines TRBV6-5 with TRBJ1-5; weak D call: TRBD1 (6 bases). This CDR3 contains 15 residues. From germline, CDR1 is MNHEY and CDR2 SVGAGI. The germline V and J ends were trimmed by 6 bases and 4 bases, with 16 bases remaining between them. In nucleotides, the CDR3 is TGTGCCAGCAGCAACAACAGGGCGCCTAATCAGCCCCAGCATTTT. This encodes CASSNNRAPNQPQHF.

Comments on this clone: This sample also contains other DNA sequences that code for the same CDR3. The CDR3 DNA reads as TGTGCCAGCAGCGTATCGGGAGGGAGCTCCTACAATGAGCAGTTCTTC. It is translated as CASSVSGGSSYNEQFF. The chain joins TRBV9 to TRBJ2-1; 8 bases fit TRBD2. The germline gives CDR1 SGDLS, CDR2 YYNGEE. This CDR3 is 16 amino acids long. Trimming at V came to 1 base and at J to 0 bases, leaving 3 bases not matched to a gene.

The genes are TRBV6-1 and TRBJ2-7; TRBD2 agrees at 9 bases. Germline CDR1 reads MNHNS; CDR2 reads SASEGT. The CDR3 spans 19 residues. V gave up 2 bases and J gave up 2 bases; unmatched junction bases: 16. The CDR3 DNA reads TGTGCCAGCAGTGAAACAATCTGGGGAACTAGCGGGCCGCCCTACGAGCAGTACTTC. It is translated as CASSETIWGTSGPPYEQYF.

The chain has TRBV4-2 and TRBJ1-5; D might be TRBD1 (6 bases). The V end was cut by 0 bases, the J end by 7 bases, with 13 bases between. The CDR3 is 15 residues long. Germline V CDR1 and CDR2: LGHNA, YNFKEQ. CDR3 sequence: CASSQEDRAGQPQHF. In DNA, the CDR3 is TGTGCCAGCAGCCAAGAGGACAGAGCTGGGCAGCCCCAGCATTTT.

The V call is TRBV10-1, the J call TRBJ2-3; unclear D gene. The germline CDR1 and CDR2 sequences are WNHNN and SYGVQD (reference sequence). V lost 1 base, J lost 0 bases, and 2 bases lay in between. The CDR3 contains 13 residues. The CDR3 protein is CASSEYSTDTQYF. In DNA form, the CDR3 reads TGCGCCAGCAGTGAGTACAGCACAGATACGCAGTATTTT.

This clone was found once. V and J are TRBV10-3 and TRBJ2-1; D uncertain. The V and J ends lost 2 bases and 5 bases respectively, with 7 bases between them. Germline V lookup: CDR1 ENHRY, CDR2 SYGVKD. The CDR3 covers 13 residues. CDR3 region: CAISELENNEQFF. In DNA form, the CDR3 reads TGTGCCATCAGTGAGCTTGAGAACAATGAGCAGTTCTTC.

CDR3 amino acids: CASRRLAGGTGEQFF. Here the CDR3 DNA reads TGTGCCAGCAGGCGGCTAGCGGGAGGGACAGGGGAGCAGTTCTTC. This chain uses TRBV27 with TRBJ2-1, with 12 bases lining up with TRBD2. The CDR3 is made up of 15 amino acids. Per germline, CDR1 MNHEY and CDR2 SMNVEV (reference sequence). The J segment lost 10 bases and the V segment lost 6 bases, leaving 10 bases of the junction unmatched.

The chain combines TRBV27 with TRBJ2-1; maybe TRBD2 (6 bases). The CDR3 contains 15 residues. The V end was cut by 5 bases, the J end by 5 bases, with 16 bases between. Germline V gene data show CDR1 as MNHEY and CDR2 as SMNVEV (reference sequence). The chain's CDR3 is CASSPSGLYNNEQFF. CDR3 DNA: TGTGCCAGCAGTCCCTCGGGACTGTATAACAATGAGCAGTTCTTC.

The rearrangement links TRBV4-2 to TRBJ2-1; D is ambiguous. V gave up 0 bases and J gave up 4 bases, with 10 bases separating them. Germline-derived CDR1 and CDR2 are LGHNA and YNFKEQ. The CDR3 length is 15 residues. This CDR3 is CASSQDRDGYNEQFF. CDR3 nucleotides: TGTGCCAGCAGCCAAGACCGCGACGGATACAATGAGCAGTTCTTC.

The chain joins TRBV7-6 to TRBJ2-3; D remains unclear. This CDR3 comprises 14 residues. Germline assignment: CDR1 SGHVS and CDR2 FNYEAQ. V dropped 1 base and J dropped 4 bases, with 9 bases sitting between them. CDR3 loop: CASSLELSPDTQYF. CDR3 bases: TGTGCCAGCAGCTTAGAATTGTCACCAGATACGCAGTATTTT.

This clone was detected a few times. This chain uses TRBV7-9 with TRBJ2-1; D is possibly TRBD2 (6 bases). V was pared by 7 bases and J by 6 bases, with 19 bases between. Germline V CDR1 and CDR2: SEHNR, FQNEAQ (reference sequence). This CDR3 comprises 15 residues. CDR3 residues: CASNSAGTGGNEQFF. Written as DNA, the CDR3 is TGTGCCAGCAACTCAGCGGGCACAGGTGGCAATGAGCAGTTCTTC.

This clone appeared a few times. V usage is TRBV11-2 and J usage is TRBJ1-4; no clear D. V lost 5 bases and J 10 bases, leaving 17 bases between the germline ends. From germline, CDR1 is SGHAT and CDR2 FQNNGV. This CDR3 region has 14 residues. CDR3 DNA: TGTGCCAGCAGCCCGAGTGTTACTCCAGGAAAACTGTTTTTT. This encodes CASSPSVTPGKLFF.

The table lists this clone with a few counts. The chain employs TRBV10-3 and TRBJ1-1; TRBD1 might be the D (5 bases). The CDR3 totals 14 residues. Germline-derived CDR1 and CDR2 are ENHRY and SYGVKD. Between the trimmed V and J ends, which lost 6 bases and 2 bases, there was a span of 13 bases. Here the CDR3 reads CAISIRQSNTEAFF. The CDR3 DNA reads TGTGCCATCAGCATCCGACAGAGTAACACTGAAGCTTTCTTT.